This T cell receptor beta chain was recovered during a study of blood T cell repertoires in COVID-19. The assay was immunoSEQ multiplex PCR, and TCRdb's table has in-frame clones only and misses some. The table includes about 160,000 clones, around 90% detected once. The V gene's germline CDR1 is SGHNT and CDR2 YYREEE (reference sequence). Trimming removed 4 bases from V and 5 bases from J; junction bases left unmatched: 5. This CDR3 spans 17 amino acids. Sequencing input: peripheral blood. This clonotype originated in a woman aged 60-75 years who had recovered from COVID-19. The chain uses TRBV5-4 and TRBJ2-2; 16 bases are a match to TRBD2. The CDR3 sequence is CASSAGLAGGPTGELFF. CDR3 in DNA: TGTGCCAGCAGCGCGGGACTAGCGGGGGGGCCGACCGGGGAGCTGTTTTTT.